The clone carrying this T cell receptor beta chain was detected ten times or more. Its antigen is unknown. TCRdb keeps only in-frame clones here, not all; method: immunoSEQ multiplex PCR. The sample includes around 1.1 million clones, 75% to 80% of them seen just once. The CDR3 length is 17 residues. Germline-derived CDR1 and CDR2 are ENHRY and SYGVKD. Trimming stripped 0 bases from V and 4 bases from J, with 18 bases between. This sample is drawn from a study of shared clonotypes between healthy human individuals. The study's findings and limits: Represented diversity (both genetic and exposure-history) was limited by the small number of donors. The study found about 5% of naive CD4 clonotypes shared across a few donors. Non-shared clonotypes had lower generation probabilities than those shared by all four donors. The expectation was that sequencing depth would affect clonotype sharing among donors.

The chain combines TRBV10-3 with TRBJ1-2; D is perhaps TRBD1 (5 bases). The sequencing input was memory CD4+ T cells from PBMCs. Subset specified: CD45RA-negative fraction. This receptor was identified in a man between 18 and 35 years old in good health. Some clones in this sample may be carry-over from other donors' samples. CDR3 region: CAISESGTVLSSYGYTF. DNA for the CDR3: TGTGCCATCAGTGAGTCGGGGACCGTCTTGAGTAGCTATGGCTACACCTTC.